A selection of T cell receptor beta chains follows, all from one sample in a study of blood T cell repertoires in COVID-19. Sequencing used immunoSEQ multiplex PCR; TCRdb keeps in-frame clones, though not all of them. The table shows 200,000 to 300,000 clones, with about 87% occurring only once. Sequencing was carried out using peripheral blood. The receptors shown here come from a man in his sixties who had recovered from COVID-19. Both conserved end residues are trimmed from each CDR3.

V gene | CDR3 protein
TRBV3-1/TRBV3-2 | ASSQGGTGGLYGYT
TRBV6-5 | ASRPGSSYNEQF
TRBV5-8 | ASSRSPRTDAEQY
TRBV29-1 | SVDSSDGSTIY
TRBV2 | ASSVGTSGTRGELF
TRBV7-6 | ASSFSGTDTYEQY
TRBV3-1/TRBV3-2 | ASTQRLAAETQY
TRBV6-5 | ASSYAPGAGNTIY
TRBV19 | ASSMEGARYEQY
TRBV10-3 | AARGGISYEQY
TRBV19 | ASRQPPWGGRDNSPLH
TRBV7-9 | ASSPGQGYAGELF
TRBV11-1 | ASSRDKGSYEQY
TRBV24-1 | ATSRAGSTDTQY
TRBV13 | ASSSGLGRYEQY
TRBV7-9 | ASSLGQIYEQY
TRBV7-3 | ASSLGPSPQETQY
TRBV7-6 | ASSGLQTDTQY
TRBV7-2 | ASSLARAGDTEAF